The following is a T cell receptor beta chain sequence with its context. This receptor's antigen is unknown. There are no base qualities to consult, and no much larger clone falls within one base. V has 5 bases trimmed and J has 0 bases trimmed; junction bases matching no gene number 0. Looking up the germline V gene (reference sequence) yields CDR1 LNHDA and CDR2 SQIVND. From its cysteine to its phenylalanine, the CDR3 spans 15 amino acids. The DNA shown is the 45-base CDR3, in frame from base 1. The sample comes from a study of blood T cell repertoires in COVID-19 (dated by TCRdb to between 2020 and 2021). Regarding the research as a whole: Collaborator samples came from the United States, Italy and Spain and covered acute and convalescent phases of COVID-19. The material from the prospective study consisted of cDNA or gDNA derived from T cells, B-cell-depleted T cells, or PBMCs. Deeply sampled blood TCRbeta repertoires from subjects exposed to, actively infected with, or recovered from COVID-19 were included in the dataset. The repertoires were released in a freely available public database intended as a resource for research on the immune response to SARS-CoV-2. The samples were drawn from the first 160 participants of the ongoing ImmuneRACE study and from more than 1,000 subjects provided by 6 global collaborators. A de-identified subject ID, COVID-19 status, age in years and sex were almost always included in the sample metadata. Where available, HLA class I and class II types were obtained from metadata supplied by the sample provider rather than from assay-based typing. What the research found in general, with its limitations: The amount of clinical and demographic metadata varied by source and participant and was provided uncurated.

The collaborating institutions used their own protocols to collect whole blood in K2EDTA tubes. For TCRbeta analysis, collaborators shipped samples as frozen whole blood, isolated PBMCs, or DNA extracted from either of those sample types. TCRbeta CDR3 regions were amplified from genomic DNA using the immunoSEQ Assay, a bias-controlled multiplex PCR. As for the original processing: Within the assay, amplification of reference gene primers was used to estimate how many nucleated cells each sample contained. To quantify the absolute abundance of each unique TCRbeta CDR3 rearrangement, sequence reads were collapsed and filtered. For each sample, productive Simpson clonality was calculated as the square root of Simpson's diversity index over productive rearrangements. The table was pulled from immuneACCESS by TCRdb, which kept in-frame rearrangements only. Such tables lose some clones; where checked, under half of the loss comes from unresolved V genes, and the rest has no known cause. V and J calls and clone size follow that table, whereas D and trimming were derived from the DNA. This sample has about 220,000 clones in its table, and around four fifths of those were observed once. Of the sample, just under 20% is held by the ten largest clones.

The V and J genes are TRBV19 and TRBJ1-3, and TRBD1 aligns with 11 junction nucleotides. The clonotype was recovered from a man younger than 45 with active or convalescent COVID-19. Specimen: peripheral blood. The CDR3 corresponds to CASSGQGASGNTIYF. The bases read TGTGCCAGTAGTGGACAGGGGGCCTCTGGAAACACCATATATTTT.